This T cell receptor beta chain was captured in a study of blood T cells in healthy people across ages. Combining a sample-barcoded 5' primer with a J-beta primer mix, a second PCR ran for roughly 7 to 12 cycles. The template-switch adaptor, which had 12 random nucleotides, put a tag on each cDNA molecule. Samples each returned at least 2.5 million CDR3-containing paired-end reads. TCRdb used MiXCR to reprocess the 5' RACE reads, holding one entry per CDR3 protein. The sample lists approximately 800,000 distinct CDR3 sequences; about 59% were seen once. The draw of peripheral blood yielded approximately 11 milliliters from each donor. Germline trimming cut 2 bases from V and 4 bases from J; bases unmatched to any gene: 2. Germline V gives CDR1 DFQATT, CDR2 SNEGSKA (reference sequence). This CDR3 is 14 amino acids long.

Material: blood. This TCR was recovered from a man aged 25-40 years in good health. The chain combines TRBV20-1 with TRBJ2-3; the match to TRBD2 covers 11 bases. The CDR3 loop is CSARLAGGADTQYF. The CDR3 DNA reads as TGCAGTGCTAGACTAGCGGGGGGCGCAGATACGCAGTATTTT.